The source of this TCR beta chain is a study of blood T cell repertoires in COVID-19 (dated by TCRdb to between 2020 and 2021). Concerning the study at large: Samples covering the acute and convalescent phases of COVID-19 were provided by collaborators in the United States, Italy and Spain. The repertoires were released in a freely available public database intended as a resource for research on the immune response to SARS-CoV-2. HLA class I and class II types, where available, came from metadata supplied by the sample provider rather than from assay-based typing. The samples were drawn from the first 160 participants of the ongoing ImmuneRACE study and from 950 to 1,500 subjects provided by 6 global collaborators. Deeply sampled blood TCRbeta repertoires from subjects exposed to, actively infected with, or recovered from COVID-19 were included in the dataset. The prospective study material was composed of cDNA or gDNA derived from T cells, B-cell-depleted T cells, or PBMCs. A de-identified subject ID, COVID-19 status, age in years and sex were almost always included in the sample metadata.

The germline V gene yields SQVTM for CDR1 and ANQGSEA for CDR2. The cysteine opens and the phenylalanine closes a CDR3 of 13 amino acids. Just the 39-base CDR3 DNA is kept, in frame starting at base 1. From V the trimming removes 1 base and from J it removes 8 bases, while the gene matches leave 7 bases of the junction unaccounted for. With respect to this clone: The antigen it binds to is not known. There are no base qualities to consult, and no much larger clone falls within one base.

TCRbeta CDR3 regions were amplified from genomic DNA using the immunoSEQ Assay, a bias-controlled multiplex PCR. Per the authors' processing: The number of nucleated cells in each sample was estimated from the amplification of reference gene primers within the assay. To quantify the absolute abundance of each unique TCRbeta CDR3 rearrangement, sequence reads were collapsed and filtered. For each sample, productive Simpson clonality was calculated as the square root of Simpson's diversity index across productive rearrangements. The clones in this table, taken by TCRdb from immuneACCESS, are in-frame only. Not every clone is retained; where verified, under half of the shortfall comes from an unresolved V gene, and the cause of the rest is unknown. The D gene and trimming were derived from the DNA, and the V and J assignments and clone size from that table. For this sample there are about 310,000 clones; about 89% appear just once. In total, the top ten clones hold over 9% of the sample.

Participants in the prospective study were enrolled through a virtual design, were aged roughly 18 to 100 years, and lived in roughly 25 United States geographic areas. Cohort assignment in the prospective study relied on participant-reported clinical history from a screening survey and a study questionnaire. ImmuneRACE Cohort 3 recovered participants were defined by two consecutive negative NP/OP PCR tests, healthcare professional clearance, or symptom resolution. Mobile phlebotomists in the prospective study collected whole blood, serum and a nasopharyngeal or oropharyngeal swab from every participant. Prospective study participants could optionally give additional blood draws and questionnaires over an approximately 2-month period. Blood samples from the prospective study were shipped frozen or at room temperature prior to DNA extraction. What the work shows at the level of the full study, not this receptor alone: The quantity of clinical and demographic metadata differed by source and by participant and was supplied without curation.

The rearrangement joined TRBV29-1 to TRBJ1-2; 7 nucleotides in the junction match TRBD1. The sequence came from a woman in her thirties or forties who had recovered from COVID-19. Sequenced: PBMCs or T cells enriched from blood (not recorded which). Here is the DNA: TGCAGCGTTGAAGTGAACAGGGGAAGCGGCTACACCTTC. Its coded protein is CSVEVNRGSGYTF.